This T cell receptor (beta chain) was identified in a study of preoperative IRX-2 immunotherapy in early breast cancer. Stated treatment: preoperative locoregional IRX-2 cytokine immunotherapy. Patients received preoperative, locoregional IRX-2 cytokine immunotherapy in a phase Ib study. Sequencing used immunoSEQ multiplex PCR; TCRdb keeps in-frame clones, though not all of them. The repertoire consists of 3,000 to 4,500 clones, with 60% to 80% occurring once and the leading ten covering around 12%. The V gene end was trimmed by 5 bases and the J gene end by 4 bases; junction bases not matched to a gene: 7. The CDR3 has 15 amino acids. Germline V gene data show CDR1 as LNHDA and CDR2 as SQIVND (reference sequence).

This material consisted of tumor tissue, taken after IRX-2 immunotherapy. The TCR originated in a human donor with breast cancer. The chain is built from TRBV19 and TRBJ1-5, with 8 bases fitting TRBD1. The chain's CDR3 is CASSFRTGPNQPQHF. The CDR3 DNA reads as TGTGCCAGTAGTTTTCGGACAGGGCCGAATCAGCCCCAGCATTTT. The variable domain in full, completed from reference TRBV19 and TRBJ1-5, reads DGGITQSPKYLFRKEGQNVTLSCEQNLNHDAMYWYRQDPGQGLRLIYYSQIVNDFQKGDIAEGYSVSREKKESFPLTVTSAQKNPTAFYLCASSFRTGPNQPQHFGDGTRLSIL.